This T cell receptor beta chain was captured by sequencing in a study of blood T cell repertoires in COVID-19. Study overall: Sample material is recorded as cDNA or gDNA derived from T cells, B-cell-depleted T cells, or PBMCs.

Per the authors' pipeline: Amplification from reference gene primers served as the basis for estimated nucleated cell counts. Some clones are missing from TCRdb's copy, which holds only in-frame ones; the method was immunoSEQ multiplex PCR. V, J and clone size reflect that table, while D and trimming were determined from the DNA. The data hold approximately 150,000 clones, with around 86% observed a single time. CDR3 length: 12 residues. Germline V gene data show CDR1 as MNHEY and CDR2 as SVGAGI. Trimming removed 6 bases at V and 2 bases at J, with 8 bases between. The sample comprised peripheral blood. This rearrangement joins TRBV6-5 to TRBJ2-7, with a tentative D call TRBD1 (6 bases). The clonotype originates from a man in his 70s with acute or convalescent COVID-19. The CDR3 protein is CASRDRTYEQYF. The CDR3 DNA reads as TGTGCCAGCAGGGACAGAACCTACGAGCAGTACTTC.